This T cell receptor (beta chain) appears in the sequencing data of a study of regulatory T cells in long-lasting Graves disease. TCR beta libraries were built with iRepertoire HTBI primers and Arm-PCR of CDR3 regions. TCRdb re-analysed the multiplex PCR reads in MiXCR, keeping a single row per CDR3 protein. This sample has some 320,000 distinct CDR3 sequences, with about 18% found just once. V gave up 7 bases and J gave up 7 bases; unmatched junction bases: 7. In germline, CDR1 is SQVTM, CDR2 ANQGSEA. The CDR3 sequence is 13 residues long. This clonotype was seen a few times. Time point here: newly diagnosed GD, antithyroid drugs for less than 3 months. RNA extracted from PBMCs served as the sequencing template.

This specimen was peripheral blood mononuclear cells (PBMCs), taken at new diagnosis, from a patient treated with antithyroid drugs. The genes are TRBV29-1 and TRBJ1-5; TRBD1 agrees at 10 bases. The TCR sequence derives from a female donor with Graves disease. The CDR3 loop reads CSAGTGAGQPQHF. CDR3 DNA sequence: TGCAGCGCAGGGACAGGGGCCGGGCAGCCCCAGCATTTT.